These 13 T cell receptor beta chains came from one sample sequenced in a study of T cells in Graves' hyperthyroidism and ophthalmopathy. Amplified TCR beta CDR3 regions came from RNA transcripts. Carried out on the TCR CDR3, a first-round RT-PCR used the HTBI primer set. TCRdb re-derived calls from the multiplex PCR reads in MiXCR, one entry per CDR3 protein. Found here are 40,000 to 55,000 distinct CDR3 sequences, approximately 49% of them singletons; the top ten hold approximately 30%. The sample was peripheral blood or thyroid tissue (not recorded which). Receptors originate from a woman aged 50 to 65 with Graves' hyperthyroidism.

This clonotype was recorded once. This chain links TRBV7-8 with TRBJ2-5, with 7 bases aligning to TRBD1. V was pared by 5 bases and J by 1 base, with 4 bases of the junction left unmatched. This CDR3 contains 14 residues. The germline CDR1 and CDR2 sequences are SGHVS and FQNEAQ. CDR3 sequence reads: CASSEGAVQETQYF. The CDR3 DNA reads as TGTGCCAGCAGCGAGGGGGCAGTCCAAGAGACCCAGTACTTC.

This clonotype has at least ten counts. The rearrangement links TRBV12-3 or TRBV12-4 to TRBJ1-2; D uncertain. The CDR3 runs to 13 residues. The V gene lost 2 bases and the J gene lost 8 bases, with 12 bases spanning the gap. Here the CDR3 DNA reads TGTGCCAGCAGTTTACTGTTGGGGTCGGGCTACACCTTC. It translates to CASSLLLGSGYTF.

This clonotype was picked up many times. This chain uses TRBV10-1 with TRBJ2-7, with 7 bases matching TRBD2. The CDR3 is made up of 13 amino acids. Germline values: CDR1 WNHNN, CDR2 SYGVQD (reference sequence). V shed 0 bases, J shed 6 bases, and the junction held 2 bases outside the gene matches. As DNA, the CDR3 is TGCGCCAGCAGTGAGTCGGGAGGGATCGAGCAGTACTTC. Protein sequence: CASSESGGIEQYF.

The chain recombines TRBV7-2 with TRBJ2-7; D unclear. This CDR3 has 15 residues. Germline V gene data show CDR1 as SGHTA and CDR2 as FQGNSA. V shed 1 base and J shed 3 bases, with 13 bases lying between them. The CDR3 region is CASSLGSKASYEQYF. The DNA of the CDR3 is TGTGCCAGCAGCTTAGGGTCCAAGGCCAGCTACGAGCAGTACTTC.

The rearrangement uses TRBV7-2 and TRBJ2-5; possibly TRBD2 for D (6 bases). The CDR3 is made up of 13 amino acids. Trimming removed 1 base at V and 6 bases at J, with 9 bases between. Germline V gene lookup returns CDR1 SGHTA and CDR2 FQGNSA. CDR3 in DNA: TGTGCCAGCAGCTTAGGGGGCGGGAAGACCCAGTACTTC. This encodes CASSLGGGKTQYF.

This chain uses TRBV10-2 with TRBJ2-7; TRBD1 matches at 8 bases. The CDR3 runs 14 residues. The ends lost 8 bases at V and 4 bases at J; junction bases unmatched: 10. Germline V gene data show CDR1 as WSHSY and CDR2 as SAAADI. The CDR3 protein is CASGQGKRFYEQYF. Written as DNA, the CDR3 is TGCGCCAGCGGACAGGGCAAGCGGTTTTACGAGCAGTACTTC.

This clonotype is medium-sized (0.01 to 0.1%). The chain employs TRBV28 and TRBJ1-5; D might be TRBD1 (6 bases). The CDR3 runs to 13 residues. V gave up 6 bases and J gave up 3 bases, with 9 bases separating them. Germline V lookup: CDR1 MDHEN, CDR2 SYDVKM. The CDR3 here is CASSRGLNQPQHF. The DNA for the CDR3 is TGTGCCAGCAGCCGGGGGCTCAATCAGCCCCAGCATTTT.

This clonotype occurred many times. The rearrangement uses TRBV24-1 and TRBJ1-5; D might be TRBD1 (5 bases). CDR3 length equals 14 residues. Per germline, CDR1 KGHDR and CDR2 SFDVKD. V shed 5 bases and J shed 5 bases, with 12 bases lying between them. The CDR3 protein is CATSAGTNDQPQHF. The CDR3 DNA reads TGTGCCACCAGTGCAGGGACCAACGATCAGCCCCAGCATTTT.

This clonotype was detected only a few times. This chain joins TRBV6-5 and TRBJ1-5; the match to TRBD1 covers 7 bases. Per germline, CDR1 MNHEY and CDR2 SVGAGI. Trimming cost V 5 bases and J 2 bases; bases outside gene matches: 12. The CDR3 extends over 17 amino acids. This CDR3 reads CASSPRQGFVGNQPQHF. The CDR3 nucleotides read TGTGCCAGCAGTCCTAGACAGGGTTTCGTTGGCAATCAGCCCCAGCATTTT.

Many counts were recorded for this clonotype. A junction boundary mismatches the germline segment, possibly from a read error. The rearrangement uses TRBV20-1 and TRBJ1-4; D unresolved. The CDR3 consists of 12 residues. Germline loops: CDR1 DFQATT, CDR2 SNEGSKA (reference sequence). The CDR3 loop is CSARIDGLELPF. The CDR3 DNA is TGCAGTGCTAGAATCGACGGACTAGAGCTTCCTTTT.

This clonotype appeared many times. This sequence joins TRBV20-1 and TRBJ1-6; D remains ambiguous. Germline values: CDR1 DFQATT, CDR2 SNEGSKA (reference sequence). This CDR3 is built from 19 residues. Deletions cut 1 base from V and 0 bases from J, with 19 bases between. CDR3 in amino acids: CSARAVSGELSSYNSPLHF. The CDR3 nucleotides read TGCAGTGCTAGAGCCGTATCGGGAGAGTTGAGCTCCTATAATTCACCCCTCCACTTT.

This chain uses TRBV6-1 with TRBJ1-5; the D gene is possibly TRBD1 (5 bases). Trimming took 4 bases from V and 11 from J, leaving 21 bases between them. Germline V CDR1 and CDR2: MNHNS, SASEGT. This CDR3 spans 15 amino acids. CDR3 sequence: CASSVGDGQQSAQHF. In DNA, the CDR3 is TGTGCCAGCAGTGTAGGGGACGGTCAGCAATCGGCCCAGCATTTT.

This clonotype was detected once. The chain carries TRBV5-1 and TRBJ1-1, with D possibly matching TRBD1 (5 bases). The length of the CDR3 is 14 residues. Trimming removed 2 bases at V and 0 bases at J, with 8 bases between. Germline-derived CDR1 and CDR2 are SGHRS and YFSETQ. The CDR3 loop is CASSFDSLNTEAFF. In nucleotides, the CDR3 is TGCGCCAGCAGCTTTGACAGCTTGAACACTGAAGCTTTCTTT.